Each of the 27 T cell receptor beta chains below was sequenced from the same sample in a study of T cell repertoires in cytomegalovirus infection (dated by TCRdb to the late 2010s). This sample was sequenced with an Illumina HiSeq 1500. TCRdb redid the processing of the public reads, applying fastp at Q25 and MiXCR, and retained in-frame beta chains. Each CDR3 protein appears once, grouped with its most common genes and DNA. This sample gives hundreds of thousands of distinct CDR3 sequences in total; about 30% of them show up just once. Clones ranked in the top ten supply around a sixth of the sample. The meaning of the sample's treatment or condition label: in vitro stimulation with specific CMV peptide epitopes to enrich CMV-specific T cells. Their antigens are not known. Here the sequenced sample was cultured PBMCs, taken from culture after CMV antigen stimulation. These receptors were collected from a human donor in good health (CMV status not recorded). Some clones in this sample may be carry-over from other donors' samples.

The V gene is TRBV11-2, the J gene TRBJ1-4; 7 bases are a match to TRBD1. Trimming took 4 bases from V and 7 from J; bases not matched to a gene: 9. The CDR3 is made up of 15 amino acids. Germline CDR1 and CDR2: SGHAT and FQNNGV. CDR3 amino acids: CASSSFTGDGEKLFF. The CDR3, as DNA: TGTGCCAGCAGCTCCTTCACAGGGGATGGTGAAAAACTGTTTTTT. Complete variable domain (other parts from reference TRBV11-2 and TRBJ1-4): EAGVAQSPRYKIIEKRQSVAFWCNPISGHATLYWYQQILGQGPKLLIQFQNNGVVDDSQLPKDRFSAERLKGVDSTLKIQPAKLEDSAVYLCASSSFTGDGEKLFFGSGTQLSVL.

This chain joins TRBV6-1 and TRBJ2-3; D remains unclear. The germline CDR1 and CDR2 sequences are MNHNS and SASEGT. The CDR3 has 13 residues. Trimming stripped 8 bases from V and 5 bases from J, with 14 bases between. The CDR3 DNA is TGTGCCAGCCATCGGTGGATAGAAGATACGCAGTATTTT. Amino acid sequence: CASHRWIEDTQYF.

This clonotype was seen many times. V is TRBV7-2 and J is TRBJ2-7; the D call may be TRBD1 or TRBD2 (5 bases each). Germline V gives CDR1 SGHTA, CDR2 FQGNSA. The CDR3 spans 15 residues. With 5 bases removed from V and 4 bases from J, the gap between germline ends came to 18 bases. For the CDR3, the DNA is TGTGCCAGCAGCCAAGGCTCCGGGACGCCGTACGAGCAGTACTTC. Protein sequence: CASSQGSGTPYEQYF. The whole variable domain, remainder taken from reference TRBV7-2 and TRBJ2-7, is GAGVSQSPSNKVTEKGKDVELRCDPISGHTALYWYRQSLGQGLEFLIYFQGNSAPDKSGLPSDRFSAERTGGSVSTLTIQRTQQEDSAVYLCASSQGSGTPYEQYFGPGTRLTVT.

V usage is TRBV4-3 and J usage is TRBJ1-4; TRBD1 agrees at 7 bases. This CDR3 is 16 amino acids long. Germline V CDR1 and CDR2: LGHNA, YSLEER. Losses at the gene ends were 6 bases for V and 4 bases for J; bases not matched to a gene: 11. The CDR3 spells CASRLEPGTDNEKLFF. CDR3 nucleotide sequence: TGCGCCAGCAGACTAGAACCCGGGACAGATAATGAAAAACTGTTTTTT.

This clonotype was detected a few times. CDR3 loop: CSARAVGVNTEAFF. CDR3 nucleotide sequence: TGCAGTGCTAGAGCTGTCGGGGTGAACACTGAAGCTTTCTTT. The rearrangement links TRBV20-1 to TRBJ1-1; D gene ambiguous. CDR1 and CDR2 from the germline V gene are DFQATT and SNEGSKA (reference sequence). Trimming cost V 1 base and J 0 bases, with 9 bases left between them. The CDR3 extends over 14 amino acids.

The rearrangement uses TRBV20-1 and TRBJ2-7; TRBD1 agrees at 10 bases. V lost 5 bases, J lost 5 bases, and 6 bases stayed unmatched. Germline loops: CDR1 DFQATT, CDR2 SNEGSKA (reference sequence). There are 13 residues in the CDR3. The CDR3 bases are TGCAGTGCTCCCCGACAGGGGGCCGACGAGCAGTACTTC. It is translated as CSAPRQGADEQYF.

The chain has TRBV28 and TRBJ1-4; 7 nucleotides align to TRBD1. The V gene end was trimmed by 7 bases and the J gene end by 8 bases; junction bases not matched to a gene: 28. This CDR3 comprises 20 residues. Germline CDR1 is MDHEN and CDR2 is SYDVKM. The CDR3 protein is CASTPWGGGTGDLGEEKLFF. For the CDR3, the DNA is TGTGCCAGCACCCCTTGGGGGGGGGGAACAGGGGACTTAGGAGAAGAAAAACTGTTTTTT.

The rearrangement uses TRBV6-6 and TRBJ1-1; no clear D gene. CDR3 length equals 13 residues. Per germline, CDR1 MNHNY and CDR2 SVGAGI (reference sequence). The V gene lost 5 bases and the J gene lost 5 bases, with 12 bases spanning the gap. CDR3 amino acids: CASSRTQLTEAFF. The CDR3 bases are TGTGCCAGCAGTAGGACGCAACTGACTGAAGCTTTCTTT.

This clonotype was recorded only once. The CDR3 is CASSPPGDPAKNIQYF. DNA for the CDR3: TGCGCCAGCAGCCCTCCAGGGGATCCAGCCAAAAACATTCAGTACTTC. V and J are TRBV5-1 and TRBJ2-4; possibly TRBD1 for D (6 bases). V was cut by 4 bases and J by 0 bases, with 14 bases left in between. Per germline, CDR1 SGHRS and CDR2 YFSETQ. The CDR3 runs to 16 residues.

V and J are TRBV9 and TRBJ2-7, with D perhaps TRBD1 or TRBD2 (6 bases each). The length of the CDR3 is 15 residues. CDR1 is SGDLS and CDR2 is YYNGEE in the germline V gene. Trimming took off 0 bases at V and 2 bases at J, with 12 bases between the two ends. This CDR3 reads CASSVDGGLTYEQYF. The CDR3 region has the DNA TGTGCCAGCAGCGTAGATGGGGGGCTCACCTACGAGCAGTACTTC.

The chain couples TRBV4-3 to TRBJ1-3; D call uncertain. CDR3 length equals 14 residues. The germline gives CDR1 LGHNA, CDR2 YSLEER. V dropped 0 bases and J dropped 2 bases, with 5 bases sitting between them. The DNA for the CDR3 is TGCGCCAGCAGCCAAGATCGGACTGGAAACACCATATATTTT. Translating it yields CASSQDRTGNTIYF.

CDR3 in DNA: TGTGCCAGCATTAGAAGAGGGCGGGGGGCCTACGAGCAGTACTTC. Residues: CASIRRGRGAYEQYF. The J gene is TRBJ2-7, the V gene TRBV6-1; 8 nucleotides line up with TRBD2. CDR3 length: 15 amino acids. The junction had 10 bases not matched to a gene; V was cut back by 7 bases and J by 2 bases. The germline V gene has CDR1 MNHNS and CDR2 SASEGT.

The chain joins TRBV5-4 to TRBJ2-7, with TRBD2 matching 14 bases. The CDR3 consists of 18 residues. Per the germline V gene, CDR1 is SGHNT and CDR2 is YYREEE (reference sequence). With V trimmed by 4 bases and J by 0 bases, 9 bases remained unmatched. This CDR3 is CASSKGLAGVWSSYEQYF. The CDR3 nucleotides are TGTGCCAGCAGCAAGGGACTAGCGGGAGTTTGGAGCTCCTACGAGCAGTACTTC.

The rearrangement links TRBV9 to TRBJ2-2; TRBD2 matches 7 bases. Per the germline V gene, CDR1 is SGDLS and CDR2 is YYNGEE. With 0 bases clipped from V and 0 bases from J, the junction kept 2 bases outside the gene matches. This CDR3 comprises 16 residues. CDR3 bases: TGTGCCAGCAGCGTAGTGGCGGGGGCGAACACCGGGGAGCTGTTTTTT. Protein: CASSVVAGANTGELFF.

This clonotype was picked up many times. J is TRBJ2-1 and V is TRBV7-2; tentatively, D is TRBD1 (5 bases). V was shortened by 8 bases and J by 8 bases, with 19 bases between the two germline ends. CDR1 and CDR2 from the germline V gene are SGHTA and FQGNSA. The CDR3 is made up of 14 amino acids. As DNA, the CDR3 is TGTGCCAGCCGACCCGACGCCGCAGGGTATGAGCAGTTCTTC. This codes for CASRPDAAGYEQFF. Together with reference TRBV7-2 and TRBJ2-1, the CDR3 gives the full variable domain: GAGVSQSPSNKVTEKGKDVELRCDPISGHTALYWYRQSLGQGLEFLIYFQGNSAPDKSGLPSDRFSAERTGGSVSTLTIQRTQQEDSAVYLCASRPDAAGYEQFFGPGTRLTVL.

This clonotype appeared a few times. V is TRBV7-2 and J is TRBJ2-1, with 12 bases matching TRBD2. Germline V gives CDR1 SGHTA, CDR2 FQGNSA. This CDR3 is 16 amino acids long. J gave up 2 bases and V 6 bases, and 5 bases lay outside the gene matches. The CDR3 DNA is TGTGCCAGCAGATCAAGACTAGCGGGGGCCTACAATGAGCAGTTCTTC. Encoded protein: CASRSRLAGAYNEQFF.

V is TRBV2 and J is TRBJ2-1, with D maybe TRBD2 (6 bases). The V gene lost 8 bases and the J gene lost 0 bases, with 17 bases spanning the gap. CDR3 length: 16 residues. Looked up from germline, CDR1 is SNHLY and CDR2 is FYNNEI. CDR3 bases: TGTGCCAGCCGCCGAGGCGGGGCCAGCTCCTACAATGAGCAGTTCTTC. Amino acid sequence: CASRRGGASSYNEQFF.

The V call is TRBV10-3, the J call TRBJ2-3; D gene unclear. The CDR3 extends over 15 amino acids. In germline, CDR1 is ENHRY, CDR2 SYGVKD. Trimming stripped 10 bases from V and 0 bases from J, with 17 bases between. CDR3 sequence (DNA): TGTGCCACCGTCCCCTCCATAACTAGCACAGATACGCAGTATTTT. Residues: CATVPSITSTDTQYF.

The rearrangement joins TRBV6-8 to TRBJ2-5; TRBD2 might be the D (6 bases). This CDR3 region has 15 residues. CDR1 is MNHGY, CDR2 SAAAGT, per germline. V was clipped by 0 bases and J by 4 bases, with 12 bases between them. CDR3 protein: CASSYSGTGVETQYF. The DNA for the CDR3 is TGTGCCAGCAGTTACTCAGGGACGGGGGTAGAGACCCAGTACTTC.

In its sample, this clonotype was seen many times. The chain carries TRBV7-9 and TRBJ2-3, with D perhaps TRBD1 or TRBD2 (5 bases each). CDR1 SEHNR and CDR2 FQNEAQ come from the germline V gene (reference sequence). Between the trimmed V and J ends, which lost 5 bases and 5 bases, there was a span of 17 bases. There are 15 residues in the CDR3. CDR3 residues: CASSPPARERDTQYF. CDR3 DNA: TGTGCCAGCAGCCCCCCGGCCAGGGAGAGAGATACGCAGTATTTT.

This clonotype was observed a few times. This chain connects TRBV7-8 to TRBJ1-5; unclear D gene. This CDR3 has 15 residues. V dropped 5 bases and J dropped 2 bases, with 13 bases sitting between them. The germline V gene encodes CDR1 SGHVS and CDR2 FQNEAQ. The CDR3 DNA reads as TGTGCCAGCAGCCCGTTCGTCCACGGCAATCAGCCCCAGCATTTT. The encoded protein is CASSPFVHGNQPQHF.

This rearrangement joins TRBV20-1 to TRBJ1-6, with 8 bases identical to TRBD1. There are 15 residues in the CDR3. CDR1 is DFQATT and CDR2 is SNEGSKA in the germline V gene (reference sequence). With 0 bases clipped from V and 10 bases from J, the junction kept 8 bases outside the gene matches. The CDR3 spells CSARDPRGLGSPLHF. CDR3 coding DNA: TGCAGTGCTAGAGATCCCAGGGGGCTCGGATCACCCCTCCACTTT.

The chain links TRBV7-1 to TRBJ1-2, with TRBD1 identical over 10 bases. TRBV7-1 is an ORF, with its function uncertain. This CDR3 spans 15 amino acids. V dropped 7 bases and J dropped 4; count of bases not matched to a gene: 9. DNA for the CDR3: TGTGCCAGCAACCCGGACAGGGGGGCAGGCTATGGCTACACCTTC. Translated, it gives CASNPDRGAGYGYTF.

The V call is TRBV20-1, the J call TRBJ1-5, with unresolved D. The CDR3 covers 15 residues. Germline CDR1 reads DFQATT; CDR2 reads SNEGSKA (reference sequence). The germline V and J ends were trimmed by 6 bases and 3 bases, with 18 bases remaining between them. The CDR3 DNA reads TGCAGTGCGAGGCGGCCGCTGATTGACAATCAGCCCCAGCATTTT. This gives the protein CSARRPLIDNQPQHF.

The V and J genes are TRBV18 and TRBJ2-2, with D maybe TRBD1 (6 bases). With 6 bases removed from V and 4 bases from J, the gap between germline ends came to 24 bases. This CDR3 has 18 residues. Germline V CDR1 and CDR2: KGHSH, LQKENI. The CDR3 here is CASSPPRGPGQSTGELFF. Written as DNA, the CDR3 is TGTGCCAGCTCCCCCCCAAGAGGGCCGGGACAAAGCACCGGGGAGCTGTTTTTT.

This chain uses TRBV6-1 with TRBJ1-1; no firm D call. This CDR3 is 13 amino acids long. Germline CDR1 MNHNS, CDR2 SASEGT. V lost 6 bases to trimming and J lost 1 base, with 9 bases between them. The CDR3 region is CASRETRNTEAFF. In DNA, the CDR3 is TGTGCCAGCAGGGAAACCCGGAACACTGAAGCTTTCTTT.

J is TRBJ2-4 and V is TRBV20-1, with 7 bases lining up with TRBD2. The CDR3 loop spans 15 amino acids. Losses at the gene ends were 0 bases for V and 0 bases for J; bases not matched to a gene: 2. Germline CDR1 is DFQATT and CDR2 is SNEGSKA (reference sequence). DNA of the CDR3: TGCAGTGCTAGAGAGGGGGGGGTAGCCAAAAACATTCAGTACTTC. Its protein is CSAREGGVAKNIQYF.